These 10 T cell receptor beta chains were sequenced from one sample in a study of a mutant IDH1 vaccine in newly diagnosed glioma (dated by TCRdb to the early 2020s). The library was made by the immunoSEQ multiplex PCR assay. TCRdb carries this immuneACCESS record with in-frame sequences only. Its versions omit some clonotypes, under half of them owing to an unresolved V gene in the studies checked, with the rest unexplained. This sample comprises under 65,000 clones, roughly 80% of them detected only once. 1.5% to 2% of the sample goes to the ten largest clones. Read against the paper, the sample's time point label means: baseline, week 1 (first vaccination visit). The treatment or condition label, read with the paper, signifies: pre-vaccination baseline after standard-of-care therapy. The source material was PBMCs, sampled from a glioma patient treated with radiotherapy, temozolomide or both. All receptors come from a woman in her forties with glioma.

The CDR3 is CAARDRGTDTQYF. The DNA for the CDR3 is TGCGCCGCCAGGGACAGGGGGACGGATACGCAGTATTTT. The rearrangement links TRBV10-2 to TRBJ2-3; TRBD1 aligns across 11 bases. Germline CDR1 and CDR2: WSHSY and SAAADI. Losses at the gene ends were 11 bases for V and 6 bases for J; bases not matched to a gene: 7. CDR3 length: 13 residues.

This CDR3 reads CSARDQDGYTF. The CDR3 DNA sequence: TGCAGTGCTAGAGATCAAGATGGCTACACCTTC. V and J are TRBV20-1 and TRBJ1-2; D not certain. Germline-derived CDR1 and CDR2 are DFQATT and SNEGSKA (reference sequence). The CDR3 is 11 residues long. V was pared by 0 bases and J by 6 bases, with 5 bases between.

The CDR3 protein is CASSRYRGEYEQYF. CDR3 bases: TGCGCCAGCAGCCGGTACAGGGGGGAGTACGAGCAGTACTTC. This chain joins TRBV4-3 and TRBJ2-7; 8 bases are shared with TRBD1. The V and J ends lost 4 bases and 4 bases, in that order; junction bases with no gene match: 6. The germline V gene has CDR1 LGHNA and CDR2 YSLEER. This CDR3 region has 14 residues.

This chain links TRBV21-1 with TRBJ1-3. TRBV21-1 is listed as a pseudogene. CDR3 size: 16 residues. The CDR3, as DNA: TGTGCCAGCAGCAAAAGGCGAGTCCACTCTGGAAACACCATATATTTT. Translating gives CASSKRRVHSGNTIYF.

The CDR3, as DNA: TGCGCCAGCATACCTAGCGGGAGCTCCTACAATGAGCAGTTCTTC. This gives the protein CASIPSGSSYNEQFF. This chain connects TRBV10-1 to TRBJ2-1; 10 positions match TRBD2. The CDR3 extends over 15 amino acids. With 7 bases clipped from V and 0 bases from J, the junction kept 3 bases outside the gene matches. CDR1 is WNHNN, CDR2 SYGVQD, per germline (reference sequence).

This CDR3 is CASSSSGTSAHEQFF. The CDR3 DNA follows: TGTGCCAGCAGCTCTTCCGGGACTAGCGCACATGAGCAGTTCTTC. J is TRBJ2-1 and V is TRBV7-2; TRBD2 agrees at 10 bases. Trimming took 4 bases from V and 8 from J; bases not matched to a gene: 8. The CDR3 consists of 15 residues. Germline lookup yields CDR1 SGHTA and CDR2 FQGNSA.

This clone was seen more than once but under ten times. This chain connects TRBV21-1 to TRBJ1-1. TRBV21-1 is a documented pseudogene. The CDR3 has 15 residues. The CDR3 DNA reads TGTGCCAGCAGGAATATACCCGATTTGAACACTGAAGCTTTCTTT. Translated, it gives CASRNIPDLNTEAFF.

The V gene is TRBV5-4, the J gene TRBJ2-3, with 8 bases aligning to TRBD1. The trim removed 5 bases at V and 6 bases at J, leaving 17 bases unmatched. The germline V gene has CDR1 SGHNT and CDR2 YYREEE (reference sequence). CDR3 length equals 17 residues. In DNA form, the CDR3 reads TGTGCCAGCAGTAGTCCGGGACAGGCTGAAGAGAGGGATACGCAGTATTTT. It translates to CASSSPGQAEERDTQYF.

The chain carries TRBV4-1 and TRBJ1-5; maybe TRBD1 (6 bases). The CDR3 covers 15 residues. Germline CDR1 MGHRA, CDR2 YSYEKL. V was shortened by 0 bases and J by 0 bases, with 6 bases between the two germline ends. In nucleotides, the CDR3 is TGCGCCAGCAGCCAAGAGGACAGTAGCAATCAGCCCCAGCATTTT. Residues: CASSQEDSSNQPQHF.

This clone was seen a few times. The V and J genes are TRBV2 and TRBJ1-4; TRBD1 agrees at 10 bases. This CDR3 is built from 13 residues. Germline CDR1 reads SNHLY; CDR2 reads FYNNEI. J gave up 7 bases and V 8 bases, and 4 bases lay outside the gene matches. CDR3 coding DNA: TGTGCCAGCCACGGGACAGGGGTTGAAAAACTGTTTTTT. It specifies CASHGTGVEKLFF.